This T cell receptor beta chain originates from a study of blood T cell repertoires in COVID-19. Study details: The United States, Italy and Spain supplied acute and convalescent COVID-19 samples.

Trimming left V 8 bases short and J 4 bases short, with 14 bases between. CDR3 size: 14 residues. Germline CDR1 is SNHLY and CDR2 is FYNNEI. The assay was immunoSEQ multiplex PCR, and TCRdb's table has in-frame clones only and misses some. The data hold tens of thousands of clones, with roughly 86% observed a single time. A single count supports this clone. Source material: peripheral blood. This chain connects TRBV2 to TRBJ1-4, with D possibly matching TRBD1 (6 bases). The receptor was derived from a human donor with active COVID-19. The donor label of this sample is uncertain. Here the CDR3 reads CASQDDRSNEKLFF. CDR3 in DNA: TGTGCCAGCCAAGATGACAGGAGTAATGAAAAACTGTTTTTT.